This TCR beta chain was documented in a study of type 1 regulatory T cells. Study in general: T-allo10 is an in vitro-generated, Tr1-enriched CD4 T cell product specific for alloantigen.

One entry per CDR3 protein results from TCRdb running MiXCR on the reads. This sample has roughly 67,000 distinct CDR3 sequences, with about 60% found just once. This clonotype has a handful of counts. Its antigen is currently unknown. Graft donor-derived T-allo10 cells were described as host-alloantigen-specific, anergic, and alloantigen-specifically suppressive. CDR3 length: 14 amino acids. Trimming pared 0 bases from V and 0 bases from J, leaving 9 bases between. In germline, CDR1 is DFQATT, CDR2 SNEGSKA (reference sequence). The sample was cultured T cells, either the whole culture or a sorted T cell fraction (not recorded which). Subset reported: Tr1-enriched cell product generated in vitro against host alloantigens. This TCR was sampled from a human donor in good health. The chain employs TRBV20-1 and TRBJ2-7, with a weak D call TRBD2 (6 bases). CDR3 residues: CSARDRGTSYEQYF. CDR3 bases: TGCAGTGCTAGAGATCGGGGGACCTCCTACGAGCAGTACTTC.